In its sample, the clone carrying this TCR delta chain is hyperexpanded (1% or more). Other DNA sequences in this sample translate to the same CDR3. This sample stems from a study of gamma-delta T cells after stem cell transplantation. TCRdb reran clone calling via CATT on the RT-PCR reads. Of approximately 1,200 delta-chain clones detected, 8.5% appear once; the ten largest clones hold about 64%. V lost 1 base and J lost 0, with 11 bases in between. The germline gives CDR1 GEAIGNYY, CDR2 EKD. The CDR3 covers 15 residues. This receptor was obtained from a human donor. It is not recorded whose cells these are; they may come from a transplant donor. The specimen was gamma-delta T cells. This chain uses TRDV2 with TRDJ1, with D possibly matching TRDD3 (5 bases). In DNA form, the CDR3 reads TGTGCCTGTGACACTGTGGGGACCTACACCGATAAACTCATCTTT. The encoded protein is CACDTVGTYTDKLIF.